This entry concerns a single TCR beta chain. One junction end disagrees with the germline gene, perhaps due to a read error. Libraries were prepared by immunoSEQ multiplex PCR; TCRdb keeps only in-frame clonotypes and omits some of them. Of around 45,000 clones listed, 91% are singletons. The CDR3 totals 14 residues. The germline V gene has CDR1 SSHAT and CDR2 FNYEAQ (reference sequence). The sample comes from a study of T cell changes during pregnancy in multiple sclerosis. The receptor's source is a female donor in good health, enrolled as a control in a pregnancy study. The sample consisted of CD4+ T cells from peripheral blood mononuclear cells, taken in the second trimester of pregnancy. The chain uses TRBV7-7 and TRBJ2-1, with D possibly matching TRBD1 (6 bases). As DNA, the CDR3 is TGTGCTAGCAGCTCCTCGGGGCGGGCGGACAGGCAGTTCTTC. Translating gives CASSSSGRADRQFF. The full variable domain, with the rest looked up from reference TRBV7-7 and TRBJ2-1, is GAGVSQSPRYKVTKRGQDVTLRCDPISSHATLYWYQQALGQGPEFLTYFNYEAQPDKSGLPSDRFSAERPEGSISTLTIQRTEQRDSAMYRCASSSSGRADRQFFGPGTRLTVL.